These 20 T cell receptor beta chains originate from one sample sequenced in a study of T cell repertoires in cytomegalovirus infection. Via MiXCR, TCRdb re-called the reads, giving one row per CDR3 protein. The sample lists just over 150,000 distinct CDR3 sequences; roughly a quarter were seen once. Specimen: PBMCs. All receptors derive from a human donor in good health (CMV status not recorded). Some clones in this sample may be carry-over from other donors' samples.

This clonotype was counted ten times or more. This chain uses TRBV7-2 with TRBJ2-5; no clear D gene. Germline V gene data show CDR1 as SGHTA and CDR2 as FQGNSA. The V end was cut by 5 bases, the J end by 5 bases, with 15 bases between. The CDR3 loop spans 14 amino acids. The CDR3 DNA reads as TGTGCCAGCAGCCCCCCCAGTATAGTCGAGACCCAGTACTTC. This encodes CASSPPSIVETQYF.

This clonotype has a count of ten or more. The rearrangement joins TRBV7-3 to TRBJ1-2; D is possibly TRBD1 (6 bases). The germline V gene encodes CDR1 SGHTA and CDR2 FQGTGA. The CDR3 contains 14 residues. V lost 5 bases and J 3 bases, leaving 13 bases between the germline ends. For the CDR3, the DNA is TGTGCCAGCAGCCACGGCCCAGGGGACTATGGCTACACCTTC. Translation gives CASSHGPGDYGYTF.

This clonotype was detected many times. The V and J genes are TRBV7-8 and TRBJ1-5; no definite D call. This CDR3 is 15 amino acids long. CDR1 and CDR2 (germline): SGHVS, FQNEAQ. With 1 base removed from V and 0 bases from J, the gap between germline ends came to 7 bases. The CDR3 nucleotides read TGTGCCAGCAGCTTAGTCTGGGATAGCAATCAGCCCCAGCATTTT. It translates to CASSLVWDSNQPQHF.

This chain connects TRBV9 to TRBJ1-4; D possibly corresponds to TRBD1 (5 bases). CDR1 is SGDLS, CDR2 YYNGEE, per germline. This CDR3 region has 16 residues. The V end was cut by 3 bases, the J end by 8 bases, with 20 bases between. The DNA of the CDR3 is TGTGCCAGCAGCGCCCTGGGAGGGGCGCTTGAGGAAAAACTGTTTTTT. Translating it yields CASSALGGALEEKLFF. The full variable domain, with the rest looked up from reference TRBV9 and TRBJ1-4, is DSGVTQTPKHLITATGQRVTLRCSPRSGDLSVYWYQQSLDQGLQFLIQYYNGEERAKGNILERFSAQQFPDLHSELNLSSLELGDSALYFCASSALGGALEEKLFFGSGTQLSVL.

This clonotype was seen a handful of times. The genes are TRBV6-1 and TRBJ2-1; 10 bases are shared with TRBD2. Germline V lookup: CDR1 MNHNS, CDR2 SASEGT. This CDR3 comprises 15 residues. V lost 6 bases and J lost 3; bases outside the gene matches: 5. As DNA, the CDR3 is TGTGCCAGCAGGAGAATAGCGGGAGGCTACAATGAGCAGTTCTTC. Amino acid sequence: CASRRIAGGYNEQFF.

This clonotype was counted many times. The V and J genes are TRBV12-3 or TRBV12-4 and TRBJ1-5; D perhaps matches TRBD1 (5 bases). V was clipped by 7 bases and J by 1 base, with 23 bases between them. The length of the CDR3 is 18 residues. CDR3 coding DNA: TGTGCCAGCATGGGTTCAGGGCGCGGGTTGGCAAGCAATCAGCCCCAGCATTTT. Its protein is CASMGSGRGLASNQPQHF.

The count of this clonotype is one. The chain recombines TRBV5-1 with TRBJ1-2; 10 bases line up with TRBD1. J lost 6 bases, V lost 2 bases, and 4 bases had no gene match. Germline CDR1 is SGHRS and CDR2 is YFSETQ. This CDR3 comprises 14 residues. In DNA form, the CDR3 reads TGCGCCAGCAGCTTAGGGACAGGGGAAGATGGCTACACCTTC. It codes for CASSLGTGEDGYTF.

This chain uses TRBV28 with TRBJ2-7, with 7 positions matching TRBD1. Trimming removed 8 bases from V and 2 bases from J; junction bases left unmatched: 9. CDR1 is MDHEN and CDR2 is SYDVKM in the germline V gene. The CDR3 runs to 14 residues. CDR3 amino acids: CASGQGVSPYEQYF. The CDR3 coding sequence is TGTGCCAGCGGCCAGGGGGTCTCTCCCTACGAGCAGTACTTC. The full variable domain, in which reference TRBV28 and TRBJ2-7 provide the parts outside the CDR3, is DVKVTQSSRYLVKRTGEKVFLECVQDMDHENMFWYRQDPGLGLRLIYFSYDVKMKEKGDIPEGYSVSREKKERFSLILESASTNQTSMYLCASGQGVSPYEQYFGPGTRLTVT.

There are a few counts of this clonotype. The chain uses TRBV7-8 and TRBJ1-6; D call uncertain. In germline, CDR1 is SGHVS, CDR2 FQNEAQ. The CDR3 has 15 residues. Trimming shortened V by 1 base and J by 3 bases, and 7 bases separated the two germline ends. CDR3 region: CASSLEQLYNSPLHF. As DNA, the CDR3 is TGTGCCAGCAGCTTAGAACAGCTCTATAATTCACCCCTCCACTTT. Together with reference TRBV7-8 and TRBJ1-6, the CDR3 gives the full variable domain: GAGVSQSPRYKVAKRGQDVALRCDPISGHVSLFWYQQALGQGPEFLTYFQNEAQLDKSGLPSDRFFAERPEGSVSTLKIQRTQQEDSAVYLCASSLEQLYNSPLHFGNGTRLTVT.

The V gene is TRBV4-1, the J gene TRBJ2-7, with D uncertain. This CDR3 region has 11 residues. Per germline, CDR1 MGHRA and CDR2 YSYEKL. The V and J ends lost 3 bases and 5 bases respectively, with 5 bases between them. CDR3 nucleotides: TGCGCCAGCAGCCATAGTAACGAGCAGTACTTC. Its protein is CASSHSNEQYF.

This clonotype was seen only a few times. The chain employs TRBV6-2 or TRBV6-3 and TRBJ1-6, with a tentative D call TRBD1 (6 bases). Germline V lookup: CDR1 MNHEY, CDR2 SVGEGT. The germline V and J ends were trimmed by 7 bases and 0 bases, with 13 bases remaining between them. This CDR3 region has 16 residues. CDR3 residues: CASKPDRSSYNSPLHF. DNA of the CDR3: TGTGCCAGCAAGCCTGACAGGAGCTCCTATAATTCACCCCTCCACTTT.

The chain is built from TRBV2 and TRBJ2-7; D ambiguous. CDR1 and CDR2 (germline): SNHLY, FYNNEI. Trimming stripped 2 bases from V and 0 bases from J, with 8 bases between. The CDR3 is 14 residues long. The CDR3 spells CASSERWSSYEQYF. Written as DNA, the CDR3 is TGTGCCAGCAGTGAACGGTGGAGCTCCTACGAGCAGTACTTC.

This clonotype was counted at least ten times. The chain carries TRBV6-1 and TRBJ2-7; maybe TRBD1 (6 bases). Trimming stripped 4 bases from V and 3 bases from J, with 16 bases between. The V gene's germline CDR1 is MNHNS and CDR2 SASEGT. The length of the CDR3 is 15 residues. The CDR3 region has the DNA TGTGCCAGCAGTGGGAGGACAGCCTTCGACTACGAGCAGTACTTC. This sequence encodes CASSGRTAFDYEQYF.

The gene calls are TRBV20-1 and TRBJ1-1, with D possibly matching TRBD1 (5 bases). V gave up 0 bases and J gave up 1 base, with 18 bases separating them. The CDR3 has 17 amino acids. Germline V gives CDR1 DFQATT, CDR2 SNEGSKA (reference sequence). This CDR3 reads CSARDGGGTLTNTEAFF. CDR3 bases: TGCAGTGCTAGAGATGGTGGGGGGACCCTAACGAACACTGAAGCTTTCTTT.

This clonotype occurred a few times. The chain employs TRBV24-1 and TRBJ1-2; D gene ambiguous. CDR1 KGHDR and CDR2 SFDVKD come from the germline V gene. The CDR3 totals 15 residues. V lost 5 bases, J lost 10 bases, and 22 bases lay in between. As DNA, the CDR3 is TGTGCCACCAGTGGAGCAGGAAAGAACCAAATCGACTACACCTTC. As protein: CATSGAGKNQIDYTF.

In this sample, this clonotype turned up once. The genes are TRBV29-1 and TRBJ2-3, with D maybe TRBD2 (6 bases). Germline V gene lookup returns CDR1 SQVTM and CDR2 ANQGSEA. The V and J ends lost 4 bases and 8 bases respectively, with 22 bases between them. CDR3 size: 15 residues. Here the CDR3 DNA reads TGCAGCGTTGTCGAGAGAGGCAGGGCGGGGTCTACGCAGTATTTT. As protein: CSVVERGRAGSTQYF.

This clonotype turned up a few times. J is TRBJ2-3 and V is TRBV7-2; D might be TRBD1 (6 bases). V lost 5 bases, J lost 0 bases, and 9 bases lay in between. The CDR3 contains 14 residues. Germline assignment: CDR1 SGHTA and CDR2 FQGNSA. CDR3 sequence reads: CASSRQVSTDTQYF. The CDR3 nucleotides are TGTGCCAGCAGCCGACAGGTCAGCACAGATACGCAGTATTTT.

The table lists this clonotype with many counts. The J gene is TRBJ2-7, the V gene TRBV7-2; TRBD1 matches at 8 bases. This CDR3 spans 15 amino acids. Trimming cost V 3 bases and J 4 bases; bases outside gene matches: 8. Germline CDR1 and CDR2: SGHTA and FQGNSA. The CDR3 reads CASSFRQGRMYEQYF. The CDR3 nucleotides are TGTGCCAGCAGCTTTCGACAGGGGAGGATGTACGAGCAGTACTTC. The variable domain in full, completed from reference TRBV7-2 and TRBJ2-7, reads GAGVSQSPSNKVTEKGKDVELRCDPISGHTALYWYRQSLGQGLEFLIYFQGNSAPDKSGLPSDRFSAERTGGSVSTLTIQRTQQEDSAVYLCASSFRQGRMYEQYFGPGTRLTVT.

In this sample, this clonotype turned up a few times. This chain links TRBV12-3 or TRBV12-4 with TRBJ2-7, with 7 nucleotides matching TRBD1. With 5 bases clipped from V and 0 bases from J, the junction kept 10 bases outside the gene matches. The CDR3 is 16 amino acids. In DNA form, the CDR3 reads TGTGCCAGCAGTCCAAGGGACAGAACGAGCTCCTACGAGCAGTACTTC. This codes for CASSPRDRTSSYEQYF.

Turning to this clonotype: A junction boundary mismatches the germline segment, possibly from a read error. This chain links TRBV28 with TRBJ1-2; D gene unclear. Germline V gene data show CDR1 as MDHEN and CDR2 as SYDVKM. There are 13 residues in the CDR3. This CDR3 reads CASSFPNNYGYIF. The CDR3 nucleotides read TGTGCCAGCAGTTTTCCCAATAACTATGGCTACATCTTC.